These T cell receptor beta chains were read from a single sample in a study of neurological immune-mediated disorders. A single record per CDR3 protein comes from TCRdb applying MiXCR to the 5' RACE reads. Of 11,000 to 15,000 distinct CDR3 sequences in the sample, roughly 6.9% were seen once. The specimen was CD8+ T cells from blood. The receptors shown here come from a woman in her thirties or forties in good health. Both conserved end residues are part of each CDR3. The D gene is left open where the match is weak. The listing skips clone size in some rows; elsewhere it reads once, few, many or a size class.

J gene: TRBJ1-6; clone size: many; V gene: TRBV10-3; D gene: TRBD1; CDR3 DNA: TGTGCCATCAGGGACAGGGTCGGGTCACCCCTCCACTTT; CDR3 protein: CAIRDRVGSPLHF
J gene: TRBJ2-1; clone size: once; V gene: TRBV7-2; D gene: TRBD2; CDR3 DNA: TGTGCCAGCAGCTTAGATGGTCGGGGAGGACTAGCGGAGAATGAGCAGTTCTTC; CDR3 protein: CASSLDGRGGLAENEQFF
J gene: TRBJ2-1; clone size: many; V gene: TRBV4-1; D gene: -; CDR3 DNA: TGCGCCAGCAGCCAAGAAGGGGTAGCAGAGCAGTTCTTC; CDR3 protein: CASSQEGVAEQFF
J gene: TRBJ1-6; clone size: many; V gene: TRBV20-1; D gene: -; CDR3 DNA: TGCAGTGCTAGAAGGGGGGCCGGAGGAGACTCCTATAATTCACCCCTCCACTTT; CDR3 protein: CSARRGAGGDSYNSPLHF
J gene: TRBJ2-2; clone size: many; V gene: TRBV27; D gene: -; CDR3 DNA: TGTGCCAGCAGTTTGGGGCTAGCCGGGGAGCTGTTTTTT; CDR3 protein: CASSLGLAGELFF
J gene: TRBJ2-7; clone size: many; V gene: TRBV15; D gene: -; CDR3 DNA: TGTGCCACTCAGGAGGGGCTTTTGGACTACGAGCAGTACTTC; CDR3 protein: CATQEGLLDYEQYF
J gene: TRBJ2-3; clone size: many; V gene: TRBV13; D gene: TRBD1; CDR3 DNA: TGTGCCAGCAGCAAAACCGGGACAGGAGTCACAGATACGCAGTATTTT; CDR3 protein: CASSKTGTGVTDTQYF
J gene: TRBJ2-3; clone size: few; V gene: TRBV7-2; D gene: -; CDR3 DNA: TGTGCCAGCAGCTTACAGTGGACTTTGGGAAGGGGAGGTTCGGATACGCAGTATTTT; CDR3 protein: CASSLQWTLGRGGSDTQYF
J gene: TRBJ2-1; clone size: medium-sized; V gene: TRBV28; D gene: TRBD2; CDR3 DNA: TGTGCCAGCAGCTACAAAGCGCTCGGACTAGCGGGATCCTTCAGTATTGGCTACAATGAGCAGTTCTTC; CDR3 protein: CASSYKALGLAGSFSIGYNEQFF
J gene: TRBJ2-7; clone size: many; V gene: TRBV5-6; D gene: -; CDR3 DNA: TGTGCCAGCAGCTTTCTAAAGGACTTTGCCTACGAGCAGTACTTC; CDR3 protein: CASSFLKDFAYEQYF
J gene: TRBJ2-5; clone size: many; V gene: TRBV20-1; D gene: TRBD2; CDR3 DNA: TGCAGTGCTAGAGTTATGGGACTAGCGGGAGGGGTAGAGACCCAGTACTTC; CDR3 protein: CSARVMGLAGGVETQYF
J gene: TRBJ2-2; clone size: many; V gene: TRBV5-1; D gene: TRBD2; CDR3 DNA: TGCGCCAGCAGCTTGAGTCCGGGGGGGACCGGGGAGCTGTTTTTT; CDR3 protein: CASSLSPGGTGELFF
J gene: TRBJ2-1; clone size: many; V gene: TRBV11-2; D gene: TRBD2; CDR3 DNA: TGTGCCAGCAGCTTAGATTGGGCGCGGGGGAGCTCCTACAATGAGCAGTTCTTC; CDR3 protein: CASSLDWARGSSYNEQFF
J gene: TRBJ1-2; clone size: many; V gene: TRBV25-1; D gene: -; CDR3 DNA: TGTGCCAGCAGGGGTACTTCGTGGGGCTACACCTTC; CDR3 protein: CASRGTSWGYTF
J gene: TRBJ1-5; clone size: many; V gene: TRBV5-5; D gene: -; CDR3 DNA: TGTGCCAGCAACCAAGGGGGGTATAGCAATCAGCCCCAGCATTTT; CDR3 protein: CASNQGGYSNQPQHF
J gene: TRBJ2-1; clone size: medium-sized; V gene: TRBV21-1; D gene: -; CDR3 DNA: TGTGCCAGCACCCCCTGGGGGAACAGGGTGCAGTTCTTC; CDR3 protein: CASTPWGNRVQFF
J gene: TRBJ2-1; clone size: -; V gene: TRBV12-2; D gene: -; CDR3 DNA: TGTGCAAGTCACTTGGTCCAGCGGGAGGGACTTGGCTCCTACAATGAGCAGTTCTTC; CDR3 protein: CASHLVQREGLGSYNEQFF